The 26 T cell receptor beta chains in this list originate from one sample, sequenced in a study of blood T cells in healthy people across ages. With a J-beta primer mix and a sample-barcoded 5' primer, a second PCR ran roughly 7 to 11 cycles. TCRdb reprocessed the 5' RACE reads via MiXCR and lists one record per CDR3 protein. The sample consists of some 640,000 distinct CDR3 sequences, 25% to 35% of them appearing once. Source material: blood. The receptors shown here come from a woman of 80 years or more in good health.

This clonotype was recorded at least ten times. The rearrangement uses TRBV3-1 and TRBJ1-2; 12 bases map to TRBD1. J was trimmed by 4 bases and V by 0 bases; bases with no gene match: 6. Germline V gene sequence: CDR1 LGHDT, CDR2 YNNKEL (reference sequence). This CDR3 comprises 17 residues. The CDR3 region has the DNA TGTGCCAGCAGCCAAGATACCGGGACAGGGGGCCTCTATGGCTACACCTTC. This gives the protein CASSQDTGTGGLYGYTF.

This sequence joins TRBV20-1 and TRBJ1-3; 7 nucleotides line up with TRBD1. The CDR3 has 12 amino acids. Losses at the gene ends were 6 bases for V and 5 bases for J; bases not matched to a gene: 4. The germline V gene has CDR1 DFQATT and CDR2 SNEGSKA (reference sequence). The CDR3 reads CSANRGRNTIYF. The CDR3 nucleotides read TGCAGTGCAAACAGGGGCCGAAACACCATATATTTT.

This clonotype was observed at least ten times. CDR3 in amino acids: CASSPQGRRETQYF. The DNA of the CDR3 is TGTGCCAGCAGCCCTCAGGGGCGAAGAGAGACCCAGTACTTC. The genes are TRBV7-2 and TRBJ2-5; a possible D gene is TRBD1 (6 bases). This CDR3 is 14 amino acids long. Germline V gene sequence: CDR1 SGHTA, CDR2 FQGNSA. V was pared by 5 bases and J by 4 bases, with 14 bases between.

This rearrangement joins TRBV21-1 to TRBJ1-5. TRBV21-1 is a listed pseudogene. The CDR3 covers 17 residues. CDR3 DNA: TGTGCCAGCAGCATCTTATACGGGTTGGAAAGCAATCAGCCCCAGCATTTT. Translation: CASSILYGLESNQPQHF.

The chain couples TRBV20-1 to TRBJ1-6, with D maybe TRBD1 (6 bases). The V gene's germline CDR1 is DFQATT and CDR2 SNEGSKA (reference sequence). The CDR3 extends over 16 amino acids. V lost 6 bases to trimming and J lost 9 bases, with 24 bases between them. CDR3 loop: CSAEEGRRTAASPLHF. The CDR3 bases are TGCAGTGCCGAGGAGGGGCGGCGGACAGCTGCTTCACCCCTCCACTTT.

The V call is TRBV5-1, the J call TRBJ1-1; TRBD1 aligns across 8 bases. CDR3 length: 16 amino acids. Germline V gene sequence: CDR1 SGHRS, CDR2 YFSETQ. V was clipped by 2 bases and J by 4 bases; unmatched bases: 10. DNA for the CDR3: TGCGCCAGCAGCTTAAGGCCAGGGGGCTCGGGCACTGAAGCTTTCTTT. Translation: CASSLRPGGSGTEAFF.

The J gene is TRBJ1-5, the V gene TRBV7-8; the match to TRBD1 covers 8 bases. The CDR3 totals 18 residues. The J segment lost 4 bases and the V segment lost 1 base, leaving 12 bases of the junction unmatched. The germline CDR1 and CDR2 sequences are SGHVS and FQNEAQ. The CDR3 sequence: CASSLDRGGFAVNQPQHF. Here the CDR3 DNA reads TGTGCCAGCAGCTTAGACAGGGGGGGATTCGCGGTAAATCAGCCCCAGCATTTT.

V gene TRBV20-1 combines with J gene TRBJ2-1; TRBD2 aligns across 9 bases. The junction had 9 bases not matched to a gene; V was cut back by 4 bases and J by 5 bases. The CDR3 contains 15 residues. CDR1 and CDR2 (germline): DFQATT, SNEGSKA (reference sequence). CDR3 sequence: CSATRKAGGHNEQFF. The CDR3 DNA reads TGCAGTGCTACCCGTAAAGCGGGAGGCCACAATGAGCAGTTCTTC.

As to this clonotype: A much larger clone lies one base from this, so it may be a read error. The chain recombines TRBV15 with TRBJ2-4, with D tentatively TRBD1 (5 bases). The DNA matches TRBJ2-5 better at its end, which makes the J call doubtful. Germline V CDR1 and CDR2: LNHNV, YYDKDF (reference sequence). This CDR3 is built from 14 residues. The CDR3 sequence is CAASKRQGEKTQYF. The CDR3 DNA reads TGTGCCGCCAGCAAACGGCAGGGCGAAAAGACCCAGTACTTC.

This chain joins TRBV7-9 and TRBJ1-1, with TRBD1 as a possible D gene (5 bases). The CDR3 spans 15 residues. The V end lost 5 bases, the J end lost 4 bases, and 17 bases lay between the germline ends. Germline-derived CDR1 and CDR2 are SEHNR and FQNEAQ (reference sequence). In DNA, the CDR3 is TGTGCCAGCAGCCGCCAGCGGCGGGGGAGCACTGAAGCTTTCTTT. This translates into CASSRQRRGSTEAFF.

This clonotype was observed many times. This chain connects TRBV7-9 to TRBJ2-1, with 8 positions matching TRBD2. V lost 3 bases to trimming and J lost 8 bases; unmatched junction nucleotides: 6. The CDR3 extends over 14 amino acids. Germline assignment: CDR1 SEHNR and CDR2 FQNEAQ (reference sequence). CDR3 residues: CASSLGTSTYEQFF. In nucleotides, the CDR3 is TGTGCCAGCAGCTTGGGGACTAGTACCTATGAGCAGTTCTTC.

The chain couples TRBV6-5 to TRBJ1-2; D possibly corresponds to TRBD1 (5 bases). This CDR3 is built from 15 residues. V lost 4 bases and J lost 0, with 12 bases in between. Germline CDR1 MNHEY, CDR2 SVGAGI. The CDR3 reads CASSLTGFTNYGYTF. The CDR3 bases are TGTGCCAGCAGTTTAACAGGCTTTACTAACTATGGCTACACCTTC.

The chain uses TRBV10-3 and TRBJ1-2; TRBD1 matches at 7 bases. Germline CDR1 reads ENHRY; CDR2 reads SYGVKD. The trim removed 6 bases at V and 4 bases at J, leaving 8 bases unmatched. The CDR3 loop spans 14 amino acids. CDR3 sequence (DNA): TGTGCCATCAGGTCGGACAGGTCGAGCTATGGCTACACCTTC. Protein: CAIRSDRSSYGYTF.

Concerning this clonotype: Given a much more abundant clone one base away, this may be a read error. This chain links TRBV6-5 with TRBJ2-7; a possible D gene is TRBD2 (6 bases). Germline-derived CDR1 and CDR2 are MNHEY and SVGAGI. The CDR3 length is 16 residues. The CDR3 sequence: CVSSYSGGESSYEQYF. CDR3 coding DNA: TGTGTCAGCAGTTACTCCGGCGGGGAAAGCTCCTACGAGCAGTACTTC.

In this sample, this clonotype turned up once. V gene TRBV20-1 combines with J gene TRBJ2-4; D is ambiguous. The better agreement between TRBJ2-7 and the DNA end casts doubt on the J call. The CDR3 spans 13 residues. Germline CDR1 DFQATT, CDR2 SNEGSKA (reference sequence). Here the CDR3 reads CSARGRMDYEQYF. For the CDR3, the DNA is TGCAGTGCTAGGGGCCGGATGGACTACGAGCAGTACTTC.

This clonotype was counted a few times. The V call is TRBV28, the J call TRBJ1-2; TRBD1 matches 7 bases. V lost 5 bases to trimming and J lost 2 bases; unmatched junction nucleotides: 5. Germline CDR1 and CDR2: MDHEN and SYDVKM. This CDR3 contains 14 residues. In DNA form, the CDR3 reads TGTGCCAGCAGTCGGGACAGTAGAAACTATGGCTACACCTTC. Amino acid sequence: CASSRDSRNYGYTF.

The V call is TRBV7-9, the J call TRBJ2-5; possible D gene TRBD2, 6 bases. The CDR3 runs to 15 residues. Germline lookup yields CDR1 SEHNR and CDR2 FQNEAQ (reference sequence). V was cut by 4 bases and J by 4 bases, with 16 bases left in between. The CDR3 DNA sequence: TGTGCCAGCAGCTCTGGAAGCACTAGCCCAGAGACCCAGTACTTC. It encodes CASSSGSTSPETQYF.

Comments on this clonotype: This may be a read error, as it is one base from a much larger clone. This chain links TRBV5-1 with TRBJ2-5; D might be TRBD1 (6 bases). Near its end, the DNA agrees better with TRBJ2-7, so the J call may be wrong. This CDR3 is built from 13 residues. Germline CDR1 reads SGHRS; CDR2 reads YFSETQ. CDR3 region: CAGSSGTTYEQYF. The CDR3, as DNA: TGCGCCGGCAGCTCAGGGACAACCTACGAGCAGTACTTC.

The chain employs TRBV5-8 and TRBJ1-1; D call uncertain. This CDR3 has 10 residues. CDR1 SGHTS and CDR2 YDEGEE come from the germline V gene. V was pared by 7 bases and J by 6 bases, with 7 bases between. CDR3 in amino acids: CASGDAEAFF. In DNA, the CDR3 is TGTGCCAGCGGAGACGCTGAAGCTTTCTTT.

The chain links TRBV28 to TRBJ1-2; TRBD1 might be the D (6 bases). Trimming left V 4 bases short and J 4 bases short, with 16 bases between. Looked up from germline, CDR1 is MDHEN and CDR2 is SYDVKM. The CDR3 has 15 residues. CDR3 region: CASSSPGQFSYGYTF. For the CDR3, the DNA is TGTGCCAGCAGTTCCCCCGGACAGTTTTCCTATGGCTACACCTTC.

This clonotype has ten or more counts. The chain recombines TRBV28 with TRBJ2-7, with 8 bases aligning to TRBD1. This CDR3 comprises 15 residues. Germline trimming cut 5 bases from V and 0 bases from J; bases unmatched to any gene: 6. Germline V gene lookup returns CDR1 MDHEN and CDR2 SYDVKM. The CDR3 nucleotides are TGTGCCAGCAGTCACAGACAGGGGTACTCCTACGAGCAGTACTTC. This translates into CASSHRQGYSYEQYF.

The chain uses TRBV27 and TRBJ2-1; D might be TRBD1 (5 bases). From germline, CDR1 is MNHEY and CDR2 SMNVEV (reference sequence). The CDR3 length is 16 residues. Deletions cut 3 bases from V and 7 bases from J, with 19 bases between. CDR3 nucleotide sequence: TGTGCCAGCAGTTTGGTGGTAGGGGTGGGATGGAATGAGCAGTTCTTC. Translation: CASSLVVGVGWNEQFF.

Concerning this clonotype itself: One end of the junction varies from germline; a read error may be responsible. J is TRBJ1-1 and V is TRBV4-3, with a weak D call TRBD1 (6 bases). This CDR3 has 12 amino acids. Germline loops: CDR1 LGHNA, CDR2 YSLEER. CDR3 protein: CPSSPLGGTAFF. The CDR3 nucleotides read TGCCCCAGCAGCCCACTCGGGGGCACAGCTTTCTTT.

The CDR3 is CASSVESYRGPDYGYTF. CDR3 sequence (DNA): TGTGCCAGCAGCGTAGAATCGTACAGGGGGCCGGACTATGGCTACACCTTC. The chain links TRBV9 to TRBJ1-2; 9 positions match TRBD1. The CDR3 extends over 17 amino acids. V shed 0 bases and J 3 bases; nucleotides not matched to a gene: 9. CDR1 SGDLS and CDR2 YYNGEE come from the germline V gene.

The V gene is TRBV7-8, the J gene TRBJ2-4; D call uncertain. TRBJ2-7 explains the end of the DNA better; the J call may be wrong. This CDR3 has 11 amino acids. Germline V gene lookup returns CDR1 SGHVS and CDR2 FQNEAQ. CDR3 loop: CAYSSLYEQYF. In DNA, the CDR3 is TGTGCCTACAGCTCCCTTTACGAGCAGTACTTC.

The chain links TRBV4-1 to TRBJ2-1, with TRBD2 matching over 9 bases. With 4 bases clipped from V and 0 bases from J, the junction kept 1 base outside the gene matches. CDR1 and CDR2 (germline): MGHRA, YSYEKL. This CDR3 is built from 15 residues. In DNA, the CDR3 is TGCGCCAGCAGCCGCGGGGGGGACTCCTACAATGAGCAGTTCTTC. As protein: CASSRGGDSYNEQFF.